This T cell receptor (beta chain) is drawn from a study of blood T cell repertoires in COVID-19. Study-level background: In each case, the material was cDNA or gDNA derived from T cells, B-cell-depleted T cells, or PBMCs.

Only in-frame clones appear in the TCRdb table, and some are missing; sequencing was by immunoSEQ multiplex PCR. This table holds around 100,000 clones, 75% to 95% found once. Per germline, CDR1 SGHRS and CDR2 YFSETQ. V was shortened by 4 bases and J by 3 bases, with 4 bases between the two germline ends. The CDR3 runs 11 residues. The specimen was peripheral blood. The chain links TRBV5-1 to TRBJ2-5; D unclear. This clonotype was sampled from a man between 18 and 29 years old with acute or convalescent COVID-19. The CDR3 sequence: CASSLEETQYF. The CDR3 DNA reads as TGCGCCAGCAGCCTAGAAGAGACCCAGTACTTC.